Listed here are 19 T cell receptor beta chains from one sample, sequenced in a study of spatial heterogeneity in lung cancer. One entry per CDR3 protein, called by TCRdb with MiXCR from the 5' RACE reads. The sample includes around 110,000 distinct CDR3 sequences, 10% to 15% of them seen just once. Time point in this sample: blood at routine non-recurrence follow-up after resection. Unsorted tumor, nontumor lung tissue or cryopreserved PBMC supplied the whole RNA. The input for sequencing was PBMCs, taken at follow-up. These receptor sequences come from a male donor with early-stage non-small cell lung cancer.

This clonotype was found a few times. As DNA, the CDR3 is TGTGCCAGCAGCCAAGCCCGACTAGCGGGGCACCTCTACGAGCAGTACTTC. Its translation: CASSQARLAGHLYEQYF. The rearrangement links TRBV3-1 to TRBJ2-7; 11 bases are a match to TRBD2. This CDR3 is built from 17 residues. Germline CDR1 is LGHDT and CDR2 is YNNKEL (reference sequence). The junction had 8 bases not matched to a gene; V was cut back by 1 base and J by 3 bases.

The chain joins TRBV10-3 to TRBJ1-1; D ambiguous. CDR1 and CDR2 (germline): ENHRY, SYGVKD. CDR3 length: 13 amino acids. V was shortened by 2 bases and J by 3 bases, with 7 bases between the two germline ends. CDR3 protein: CAISERRDTEAFF. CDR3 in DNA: TGTGCCATCAGTGAGAGGCGAGACACTGAAGCTTTCTTT.

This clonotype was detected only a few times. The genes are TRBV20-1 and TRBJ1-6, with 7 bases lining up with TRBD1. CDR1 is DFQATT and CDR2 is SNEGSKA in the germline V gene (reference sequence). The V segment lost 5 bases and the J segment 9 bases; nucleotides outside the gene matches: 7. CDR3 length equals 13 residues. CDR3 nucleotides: TGCAGTGCTCCGACAGGGCGGGGTTCACCCCTCCACTTT. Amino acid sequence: CSAPTGRGSPLHF.

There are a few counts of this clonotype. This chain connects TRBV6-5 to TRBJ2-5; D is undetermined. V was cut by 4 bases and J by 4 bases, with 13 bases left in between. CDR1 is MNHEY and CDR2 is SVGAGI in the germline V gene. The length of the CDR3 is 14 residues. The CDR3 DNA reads TGTGCCAGCAGTTGGACGAGAGGCGGAGAGACCCAGTACTTC. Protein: CASSWTRGGETQYF.

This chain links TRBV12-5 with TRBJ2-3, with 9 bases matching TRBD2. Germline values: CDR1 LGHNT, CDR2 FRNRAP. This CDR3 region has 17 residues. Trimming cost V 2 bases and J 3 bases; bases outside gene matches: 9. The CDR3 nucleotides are TGTGCTAGTGGTTTGATGGCGGGGGGGCCGGTTACAGATACGCAGTATTTT. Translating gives CASGLMAGGPVTDTQYF.

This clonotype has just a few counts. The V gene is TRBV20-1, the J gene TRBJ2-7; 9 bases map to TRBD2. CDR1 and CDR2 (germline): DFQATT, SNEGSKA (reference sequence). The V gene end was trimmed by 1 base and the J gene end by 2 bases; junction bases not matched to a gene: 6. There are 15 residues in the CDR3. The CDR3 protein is CSARVFSGGTYEQYF. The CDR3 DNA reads TGCAGTGCTAGAGTGTTTAGCGGGGGAACCTACGAGCAGTACTTC.

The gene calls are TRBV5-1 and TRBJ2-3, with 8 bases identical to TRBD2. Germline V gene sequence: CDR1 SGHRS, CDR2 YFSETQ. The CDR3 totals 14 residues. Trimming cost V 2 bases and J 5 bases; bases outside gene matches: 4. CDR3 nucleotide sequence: TGCGCCAGCAGCTTCAGCGGGGGTGGAGATACGCAGTATTTT. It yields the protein CASSFSGGGDTQYF.

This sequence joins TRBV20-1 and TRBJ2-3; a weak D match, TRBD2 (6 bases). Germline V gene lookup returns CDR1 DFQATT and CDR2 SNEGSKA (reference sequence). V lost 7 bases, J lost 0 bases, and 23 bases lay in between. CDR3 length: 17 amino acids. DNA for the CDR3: TGCAGTGGCGGGGCCCTCCCGGGACGGACTAGCACAGATACGCAGTATTTT. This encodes CSGGALPGRTSTDTQYF.

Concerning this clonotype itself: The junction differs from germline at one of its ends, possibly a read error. Here the CDR3 reads CASSSRANTEAFF. CDR3 coding DNA: TGTGCTAGCAGCTCCCGGGCGAACACTGAAGCTTTCTTT. This chain connects TRBV7-7 to TRBJ1-1; D unresolved. The CDR3 length is 13 residues. Germline V lookup: CDR1 SSHAT, CDR2 FNYEAQ (reference sequence).

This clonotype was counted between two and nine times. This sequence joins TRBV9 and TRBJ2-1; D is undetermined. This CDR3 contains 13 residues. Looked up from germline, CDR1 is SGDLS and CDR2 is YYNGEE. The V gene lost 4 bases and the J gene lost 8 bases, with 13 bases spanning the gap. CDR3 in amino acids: CASSPNGGYEQFF. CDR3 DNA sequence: TGTGCCAGCAGCCCAAATGGCGGCTATGAGCAGTTCTTC.

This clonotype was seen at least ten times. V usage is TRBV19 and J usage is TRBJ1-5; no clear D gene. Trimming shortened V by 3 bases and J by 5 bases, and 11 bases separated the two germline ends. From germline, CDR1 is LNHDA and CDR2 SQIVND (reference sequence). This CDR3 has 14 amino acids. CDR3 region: CASSIMGRDQPQHF. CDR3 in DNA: TGTGCCAGTAGTATCATGGGCCGCGATCAGCCCCAGCATTTT.

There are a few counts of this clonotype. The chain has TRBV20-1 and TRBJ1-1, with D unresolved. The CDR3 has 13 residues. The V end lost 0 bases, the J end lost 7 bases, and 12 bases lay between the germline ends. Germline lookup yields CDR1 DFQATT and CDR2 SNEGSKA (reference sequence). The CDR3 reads CSARDGAEGEAFF. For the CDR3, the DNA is TGCAGTGCTAGAGATGGAGCGGAAGGTGAAGCTTTCTTT.

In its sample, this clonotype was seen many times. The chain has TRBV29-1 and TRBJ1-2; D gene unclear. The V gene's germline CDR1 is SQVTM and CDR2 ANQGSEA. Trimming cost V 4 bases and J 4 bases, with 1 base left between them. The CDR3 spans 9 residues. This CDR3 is CSVAYGYTF. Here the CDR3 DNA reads TGCAGCGTTGCCTATGGCTACACCTTC.

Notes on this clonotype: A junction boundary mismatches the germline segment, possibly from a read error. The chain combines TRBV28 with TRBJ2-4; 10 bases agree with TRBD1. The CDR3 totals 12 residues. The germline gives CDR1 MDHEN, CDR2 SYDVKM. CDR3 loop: CASSLRQGARDF. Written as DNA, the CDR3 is TGTGCCAGCAGTTTAAGACAGGGGGCAAGGGACTTC.

CDR3 residues: CASSQDEETQYF. CDR3 nucleotides: TGCGCCAGCAGCCAAGATGAGGAGACCCAGTACTTC. The gene calls are TRBV4-1 and TRBJ2-5; the D is unclear. Trimming stripped 0 bases from V and 5 bases from J, with 4 bases between. The CDR3 runs to 12 residues. Germline CDR1 is MGHRA and CDR2 is YSYEKL.

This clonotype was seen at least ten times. The CDR3 nucleotides are TGTGCCAGCAGTCCGACAGGTCAAGATACGCAGTATTTT. As protein: CASSPTGQDTQYF. The chain combines TRBV28 with TRBJ2-3; a weak D match, TRBD1 (6 bases). Germline CDR1 is MDHEN and CDR2 is SYDVKM. The CDR3 loop spans 13 amino acids. The V gene lost 5 bases and the J gene lost 5 bases, with 11 bases spanning the gap. Looking up the rest from reference TRBV28 and TRBJ2-3 gives the full variable domain: DVKVTQSSRYLVKRTGEKVFLECVQDMDHENMFWYRQDPGLGLRLIYFSYDVKMKEKGDIPEGYSVSREKKERFSLILESASTNQTSMYLCASSPTGQDTQYFGPGTRLTVL.

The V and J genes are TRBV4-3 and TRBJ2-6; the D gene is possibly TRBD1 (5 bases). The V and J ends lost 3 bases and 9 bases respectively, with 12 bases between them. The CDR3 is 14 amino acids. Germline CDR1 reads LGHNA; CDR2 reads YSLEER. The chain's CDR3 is CASSQIRDGNVLTF. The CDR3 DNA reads TGCGCCAGCAGCCAGATCAGGGATGGCAACGTCCTGACTTTC.

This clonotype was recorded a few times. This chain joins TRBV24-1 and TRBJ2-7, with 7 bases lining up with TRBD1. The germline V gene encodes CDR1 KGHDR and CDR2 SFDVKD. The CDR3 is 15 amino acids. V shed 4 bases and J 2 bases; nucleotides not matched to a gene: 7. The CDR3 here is CATSDPKTGTYEQYF. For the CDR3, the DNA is TGTGCCACCAGTGACCCCAAGACAGGGACCTACGAGCAGTACTTC.

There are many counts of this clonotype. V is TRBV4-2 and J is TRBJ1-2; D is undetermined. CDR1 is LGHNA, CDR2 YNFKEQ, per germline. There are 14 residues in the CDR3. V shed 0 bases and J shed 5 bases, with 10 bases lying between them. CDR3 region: CASSQELGKYGYTF. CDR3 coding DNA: TGTGCCAGCAGCCAAGAACTAGGGAAATATGGCTACACCTTC.